This TCR beta chain was recorded in a study of identical twins (dated by TCRdb to 2016 to 2017). With regard to the full study: The study deep-sequenced TCR alpha and beta repertoires from monozygotic twins, unrelated adults of various ages and cord blood to test whether fetal clonotypes persist. To rule out contamination, replicate twin experiments were performed at different times with different library preparation protocols. The paper's findings and limits, for the study overall: Zero-insertion analyses could be partly confounded by invariant T cells such as MAIT and iNKT, though diverse VJ usage argued against such confounding for most clonotypes. Conclusions relied on cross-sectional statistical analysis, since the same donors could not be followed over many years. In beta out-of-frame sequences, excess twin sharing was weaker, because having fewer shared sequences lowered the signal-to-noise ratio. Recombination models systematically underestimated out-of-frame TCR alpha sharing in monozygotic twins but agreed with sharing between unrelated individuals. Compared with coincidental sharing between unrelated individuals, out-of-frame TCR alpha sequences shared between twins had an excess of sequences with low generation probability. Abundant cord blood beta clonotypes had fewer insertions, young adult naive repertoires showed a similar but weaker trend, and memory repertoires showed no such trend.

Receptor libraries were prepared by 5' RACE. TCRdb lists the instrument as Illumina HiSeq 2000. A universal primer binding site was introduced by template switching, and a unique molecular identifier was present in the final cDNA, enabling accurate counting of TCR cDNA molecules. Specific primers in the conserved constant-segment region were used to synthesize first-strand cDNA for TCR alpha and beta chains. To control for contamination, every cDNA library carried two barcodes: a SMART-Mk sample barcode plus Illumina barcodes. TruSeq adapter sequences, together with Illumina sample barcodes, were added in two successive PCR steps. The Illumina HiSeq platform was used with custom primers to sequence TCR alpha and beta cDNA libraries. In the authors' own workflow: Raw reads were processed with MiGEC to extract unique molecular identifiers, and MiXCR was used to determine CDR3 positions. For each individual, recombination models were inferred using an EM algorithm with the repgenHMM and IGoR tools. The tcR package in R was used for shared clonotype analysis, with sharing normalized by the product of cloneset sizes. To study raw recombination free of thymic and clonal selection effects, out-of-frame nonproductive sequences were analyzed. TCRdb reprocessing: public reads trimmed at Q25 with fastp, clones called with MiXCR, in-frame beta chains kept. When rows share a CDR3 protein, they turn into one entry using the most common DNA and genes. These V and J calls rely on TCRdb rather than the paper's analysis. The sample table records approximately 220,000 distinct CDR3 sequences; less than 8% of these occur just once. Of the sample, around 2.1% falls within the top ten clones.

The germline V gene supplies CDR1 SGHRS and CDR2 YFSETQ. V and J are trimmed by 5 bases and 6 bases, and the gene matches miss 6 bases of the junction. From cysteine to phenylalanine, the CDR3 is 15 amino acids long. Left in the record is the CDR3 DNA by itself, 45 bases read in frame from the first base. A word on this clonotype: Its antigen is still unknown. One base away there is no much larger clone; base qualities are not given.

Every donor was a healthy Caucasian. Three pairs of female monozygotic twins, all aged roughly 18 to 29 years, made up the twin cohort. Miltenyi CD45RO+ enrichment and human naive T-cell isolation kits were used to isolate memory (CD45RO+) and naive T cells from PBMC. These data were also filed under a second study, of yellow fever vaccine responses in identical twins. The second study, in turn, reports: According to the authors, the vaccine-induced T cell response in identical twins seemed to be partly convergent and partly specific to each individual. In identical twins, the study followed T cell clones that responded to the vaccine with precision.

The source of this sequence is a woman aged 18-29 years in good health. Sequenced material: memory (CD45RO+) T cells sorted from blood. Read against the paper, the sample's cell subset or site label means: CD45RO+ enriched T cells. This chain joins TRBV5-1 to TRBJ2-1, with 12 bases in between that match TRBD2. The CDR3 region reads CASRDLAGGFNEQFF. The DNA reads as follows: TGCGCCAGCAGGGACCTAGCGGGAGGGTTCAATGAGCAGTTCTTC.